The entry below gives a single T cell receptor beta chain sequence along with its context. This specimen belongs to a study of control samples from healthy donors and cancer patients. Sequencing was performed with immunoSEQ multiplex PCR; in TCRdb, only in-frame clones are kept and a portion is missing. The sample consists of about 180,000 clones, around 90% of them appearing once. The germline V gene encodes CDR1 ENHRY and CDR2 SYGVKD. Between the trimmed V and J ends, which lost 7 bases and 0 bases, there was a span of 22 bases. This CDR3 comprises 18 residues. The sequenced sample was blood. This sequence originates from a woman aged 45 to 65 in good health. The chain employs TRBV10-3 and TRBJ2-1; D gene ambiguous. CDR3 sequence: CAIKGSSERHRSYNEQFF. CDR3 nucleotides: TGTGCCATCAAGGGCTCGAGCGAGAGGCATCGCTCCTACAATGAGCAGTTCTTC.